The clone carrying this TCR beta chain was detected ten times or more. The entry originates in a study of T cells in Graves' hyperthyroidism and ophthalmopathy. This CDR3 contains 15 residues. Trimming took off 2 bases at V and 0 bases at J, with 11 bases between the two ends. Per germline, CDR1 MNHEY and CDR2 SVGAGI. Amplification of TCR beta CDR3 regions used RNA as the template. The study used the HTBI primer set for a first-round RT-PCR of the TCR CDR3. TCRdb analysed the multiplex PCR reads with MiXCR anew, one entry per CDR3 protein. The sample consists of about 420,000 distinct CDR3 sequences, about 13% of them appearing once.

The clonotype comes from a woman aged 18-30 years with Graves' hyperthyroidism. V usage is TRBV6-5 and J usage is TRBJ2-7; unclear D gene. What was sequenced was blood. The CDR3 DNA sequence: TGTGCCAGCAGTTACGGAGTAGACGGCTCCTACGAGCAGTACTTC. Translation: CASSYGVDGSYEQYF.